This TCR beta chain was observed in a study of Ad26.COV2.S vaccination and SARS-CoV-2 variants. Broader study findings: Substantial breadth in spike-specific CD8+ and CD4+ T cell responses was reportedly seen after vaccination.

This clone was seen repeatedly, ten times or more. The antigen is unknown. CDR1 is KGHSH and CDR2 is LQKENI in the germline V gene. V lost 6 bases, J lost 5 bases, and 1 base stayed unmatched. The CDR3 extends over 14 amino acids. Produced via immunoSEQ multiplex PCR; TCRdb's table is partial and in-frame only. The sample has about 680,000 clones, around 90% seen once; the top ten hold approximately 1.5%. Specified treatment: some 20 received Ad26.COV2.S at low or high dose, single or two shots; about 5 received placebo; per-sample allocation not given. Sampling took place 63 days after the first vaccine or placebo injection. The donor's status was that of an adult aged 18-55 years in Boston. An Ad26 vector expressing Wuhan-strain SARS-CoV-2 spike served as the vaccine.

The material was peripheral blood, obtained in a trial of Ad26.COV2.S vaccine versus placebo. The genes are TRBV18 and TRBJ2-1; the match to TRBD2 covers 13 bases. The receptor was derived from a person aged 18-65 years who received the Ad26.COV2.S COVID-19 vaccine or a placebo. The CDR3: CASSGLAGNNEQFF. CDR3 nucleotides: TGTGCCAGCTCGGGACTAGCGGGAAACAATGAGCAGTTCTTC.